This T cell receptor (beta chain) comes out of a study of blood T cell repertoires in COVID-19 (dated by TCRdb to 2019 to 2021). In terms of the full investigation: The collaborator samples originated in the United States, Italy and Spain and spanned the acute and convalescent phases of COVID-19. The material from the prospective study consisted of cDNA or gDNA derived from T cells, B-cell-depleted T cells, or PBMCs. Deeply sampled blood TCRbeta repertoires from subjects exposed to, actively infected with, or recovered from COVID-19 were included in the dataset. A freely available public database, intended as a resource for researchers studying the immune response to SARS-CoV-2, is where the repertoires were released. Samples were obtained from the ongoing ImmuneRACE study (first 160 participants) and from about 1,300 subjects provided by 6 global collaborators. The sample metadata nearly always contained a de-identified subject ID, COVID-19 status, age in years and sex. Where available, HLA class I and class II types were obtained from metadata supplied by the sample provider rather than from assay-based typing. The research as a whole found: How much clinical and demographic metadata was included differed by source and by participant, and the metadata was provided uncurated.

Trimming accounts for 2 bases at V and 6 bases at J, while the number of junction bases matched to no gene is 8. Measured from the cysteine to the phenylalanine, the CDR3 is 15 residues long. Only CDR3 DNA is held: 45 bases, read in frame from base 1. CDR1 SGHTA and CDR2 FQGNSA are derived from the germline V gene. Each collaborating institution followed its own protocols to collect whole blood in K2EDTA tubes. For TCRbeta analysis, collaborators shipped samples as frozen whole blood, isolated PBMCs, or DNA extracted from either of those sample types. TCRbeta CDR3 regions were amplified from genomic DNA by means of the immunoSEQ Assay, a bias-controlled multiplex PCR. In the source study's methods: Within the assay, amplification of reference gene primers was used to estimate how many nucleated cells each sample contained. To quantify the absolute abundance of each unique TCRbeta CDR3 rearrangement, sequence reads were collapsed and filtered. For each sample, productive Simpson clonality was calculated by taking the square root of Simpson's diversity index across productive rearrangements. As stored in TCRdb, this immuneACCESS dataset retains in-frame rearrangements with V and J assigned. A fraction of the clones does not appear; measured against another copy, unresolved V genes explain less than half of the discrepancy, and the remainder lacks a known reason. That table supplies the V and J calls and clone size; D and trimming were determined from the DNA. A total of about 230,000 clones appear in this sample, 75% to 90% of them only once. The top ten clonotypes cover 27% of the sample.

A word on this clone: The antigen it recognizes is unknown. No base-level quality is on record; no much larger clone is a single base apart.

The sequenced sample consisted of peripheral blood. This TCR came from a man aged 35-49 years with acute or convalescent COVID-19. The V and J segments used are TRBV7-2 and TRBJ2-3, with 7 bases matching TRBD2. The CDR3 region reads CASSLYTAGADTQYF. The DNA sequence reads TGTGCCAGCAGCTTATATACCGCGGGAGCGGATACGCAGTATTTT.